This TCR beta chain was identified in a study of cytomegalovirus exposure and HLA in healthy donors (dated by TCRdb to between 2016 and 2019). Background for the entire study: In an earlier analysis of fewer than 750 of the donors, 250 to 350 Gb of sequence data and 90 million to 120 million unique TCR beta sequences from roughly 180 million T cells were reported. Donor age, sex, ethnicity and CMV serostatus were compiled together with the repertoire data. In a later genetic analysis, genome-wide SNP genotypes for about 55% of the roughly 670 donors were used, and that subset was treated as a discovery cohort. A separate validation cohort of 90 to 150 different subjects was used in addition to the 666-subject first cohort. Roughly 300 gigabases of sequencing data and approximately 92 million unique TCR sequences made up an early release that covered approximately 700 HLA-typed donors. In an earlier analysis of a few hundred of the donors, high-throughput TCR beta sequencing was used to judge whether each TCR beta V gene segment behaved as functional or pseudogenic. The study combined high-throughput TCR immunosequencing, statistical association of individual TCRs with disease status, and machine learning to predict cytomegalovirus infection status. The study used immunosequencing to profile the T cell repertoires of 666 subjects and linked those repertoires to cytomegalovirus serostatus. On average, around 240,000 unique TCR beta nucleotide sequences were sequenced per donor among 398 genotyped donors of the cohort, with 15% to 20% of those sequences being non-productive. Every repertoire in the discovery cohort had been generated on one and the same sequencing platform. A later analysis re-analyzed previously published TCR beta repertoires from 660 or so donors and added high-resolution HLA genotyping to study TCR occurrence patterns. Rather than using new phenotypic data, the later analysis identified candidate immune exposures from TCR beta sequences and from how often those sequences occurred across donors. The study aimed to test whether cataloging public T cell receptors could reveal signatures of past pathogen exposure. HLA typing included class I and class II loci at four-digit resolution. The number of donors typed differed by locus, with about 629-630 for A, B, C, DRB1 and DQB1, approximately 500 for DQA1, approximately 580 for DPA1, and 400 to 490 for DPB1. Of the roughly 400 genotyped donors, 81% were placed in the genetic ancestry cluster associated with self-reported Caucasian donors. About five DR-DQ haplotypes were treated as single units for association and clustering because of strong linkage in the cohort.

In total, 500 to 700 healthy bone marrow donors made up the cohort. At the time of sampling, every cohort member was nominally healthy, though immune exposures that went unrecorded were likely present. The donor tested CMV seropositive and was one of the 289 seropositive cohort members. Each donor provided a peripheral blood sample, and peripheral blood mononuclear cells were used for TCR beta sequencing. Genomic DNA extraction from the blood cell samples was performed with the Qiagen DNeasy Blood Extraction Kit. The library came from the immunoSEQ multiplex PCR assay. For the multiplex PCR, a mixture combining 60 forward primers for TCR Vbeta segments and 13 reverse primers for TCR Jbeta segments was used. A multiplex PCR assay on genomic DNA amplified the CDR3 region of rearranged TCR beta genes. The amplified TCR beta libraries were sequenced on the Illumina HiSeq System as 87-base-pair reads. Per the original workflow: A later analysis counted approximately 76 million unique TCR beta chains across the 640 or so repertoires, and 10 million to 11 million of these chains were shared by at least two donors. A nearest-neighbor algorithm error-corrected the raw reads and collapsed the reads into unique sequences, merging closely related sequences to remove PCR and sequencing errors. To assign V, D and J gene segments, CDR3 sequences were aligned to IMGT reference sequences. For a sequence to be retained, a match of at least six nucleotides was required to both a V gene segment and a J gene segment. Rearrangements were classified as productive when the CDR3 lacked stop codons and remained in frame with V and J, and all other rearrangements were classified as non-productive. Following IMGT convention, CDR3 was defined as the stretch from the second conserved V-encoded cysteine up to the conserved J-encoded phenylalanine. The earlier analysis of 587 of the donors excluded any sequence lacking an unambiguous match to a single V gene segment. An earlier analysis of several hundred of the donors called V segments functional above 56.7% productive rearrangements and segregating when the between-donor standard deviation exceeded 5%. A statistical classification framework was built for diagnosing cytomegalovirus status from the catalog of TCR beta chain sequences. V and J gene assignment, in a later analysis, came from comparing TCR nucleotide sequences with IMGT/GENE-DB human TR gene sequences. The TCRdist pipeline was used in a later analysis to assign CDR3 sequences and most-parsimonious VDJ recombination scenarios. In a later analysis, each TCR beta chain was defined by its CDR3 amino acid sequence together with its V-gene family, and reads lacking a unique V-gene family were excluded. In a later analysis, 500 to 700 highly shared, low-generation-probability nucleotide sequences were removed to address suspected cross-contamination and a sequencing artifact. In a later analysis, a clonal expansion index for each public chain was calculated from normalized within-repertoire ranks of inferred template counts. In a later analysis, generation probabilities were computed with a VDJ recombination model fitted to out-of-frame rearrangements, and the resulting probabilities were checked against IGoR. In a later analysis, TCR-TCR, TCR-HLA and TCR-CMV co-occurrence was scored with hypergeometric tests, and a repertoire-size bias correction was applied to TCR pairs. A later analysis estimated false discovery rates by permuting HLA or CMV assignments 20 times. In a later analysis, co-occurring TCRs were grouped using DBSCAN, with TCRdist sequence similarity added in when clustering inside HLA-allele-positive subsets. Repertoires with fewer than 30,000 or more than 120,000 public chains, plus five repertoires with anomalous nucleotide sharing, were excluded from co-occurrence clustering. Imported from immuneACCESS, the table was reduced by TCRdb to in-frame sequences with V and J called. These copies leave out some clones; in studies compared against another copy, an unresolved V gene accounts for under half, and the cause of the remainder is not known. V, J and clone size are those of that table, while D and trimming were read from the DNA. Recorded for this sample are about 120,000 clones; about 73% of them occurred a single time. The ten largest account for 3.3% of the sample.

Paper-wide results and their limitations: Because the 87-base-pair reads could not distinguish some IMGT-functional V segments, including TRBV6-2 and TRBV6-3, those segments were excluded. For the cohort, immune exposure information was limited to CMV serostatus. The classifier was reported to diagnose cytomegalovirus status with high specificity and sensitivity in both the original cohort and the validation cohort. A later analysis found that TCR association rates varied across HLA loci, with DRB1 alleles showing the most associated TCRs and HLA-C alleles the fewest. A later analysis found that most CMV-associated TCR beta chains appeared HLA-restricted, with HLA associations seemingly driven largely by CMV exposure. A later analysis associated 15,000 to 20,000 TCR beta sequences with specific HLA alleles at a false discovery rate of 0.05. A later genetic analysis associated a missense DCLRE1C variant with V-gene and J-gene trimming of TCR beta chains, and an independent cohort replicated the association. The authors suggested that the approach could potentially be generalized to other disease states and immunological phenotypes. Most TCR sequences were observed very rarely across donors, whereas some public TCRs were present in many individuals. This cohort had only TCR beta chains sequenced, and the lack of alpha or paired-chain data limited which features could be detected. Strong co-occurrence of HLA alleles, especially DR and DQ, made assigning TCR associations to individual alleles difficult. An earlier analysis of approximately 500 of the donors showed that most TCR beta V segments appeared in productive rearrangements either about 87% or about 30% of the time, which broadly matched IMGT annotations. Because counts were too low, roughly 18 rarely observed V segments, including chromosome 9 orphons, were left out of the earlier analysis of several hundred of the donors. Sequencing depth was assumed to be roughly uniform across donors in the presence/absence analyses, though that assumption may not hold. Because HLA typing was missing for some donors at each locus, association tests included only the typed subset. Three of the identified cytomegalovirus-associated TCR beta chains were confirmed in vitro to be specific for cytomegalovirus antigens. A cluster of highly shared sequence variants was judged likely to be a technical artifact of the sequencing pipeline. A later analysis found that HLA-associated TCR beta chains were more clonally expanded and had lower generation probabilities than equally common non-associated chains. A further reported finding was that TCR beta sequences accurately predicted the HLA-A and HLA-B alleles for most subjects in the first cohort. According to a later genetic analysis, donors in an Asian-associated ancestry cluster had fewer N-insertions in productive TCRs than the approximately 700-donor mean. The study listed 164 TCR beta chains as associated with cytomegalovirus. Linkage disequilibrium might explain the correlated functional status among segregating V segments, but an unknown experimental factor could not be ruled out. A later analysis reported that several top co-occurrence clusters appeared linked to parvovirus B19, influenza, CMV and Epstein-Barr virus.

The CDR3 starts with the cysteine, ends with the phenylalanine, and has 15 residues. Here the CDR3 DNA is all that survives: 45 bases in frame from base 1. Unmatched junction bases come to 11, with V trimmed by 5 bases and J by 6 bases. The germline V gene (reference sequence) sets CDR1 to MNHNY and CDR2 to SVGAGI. In the case of this clone: The antigen it recognizes is unknown. Base quality data are lacking; no much larger clone is found one base away.

This sequence uses TRBV6-6 and TRBJ2-3; TRBD2 lines up with 7 middle nucleotides. This receptor was taken from a woman in her twenties or thirties in good health and CMV-seropositive. Sequencing was performed on PBMCs. In nucleotides, the sequence is TGTGCCAGCAGTCTGTCTAACCGCGGGGGTGATACGCAGTATTTT. Its coded protein is CASSLSNRGGDTQYF.